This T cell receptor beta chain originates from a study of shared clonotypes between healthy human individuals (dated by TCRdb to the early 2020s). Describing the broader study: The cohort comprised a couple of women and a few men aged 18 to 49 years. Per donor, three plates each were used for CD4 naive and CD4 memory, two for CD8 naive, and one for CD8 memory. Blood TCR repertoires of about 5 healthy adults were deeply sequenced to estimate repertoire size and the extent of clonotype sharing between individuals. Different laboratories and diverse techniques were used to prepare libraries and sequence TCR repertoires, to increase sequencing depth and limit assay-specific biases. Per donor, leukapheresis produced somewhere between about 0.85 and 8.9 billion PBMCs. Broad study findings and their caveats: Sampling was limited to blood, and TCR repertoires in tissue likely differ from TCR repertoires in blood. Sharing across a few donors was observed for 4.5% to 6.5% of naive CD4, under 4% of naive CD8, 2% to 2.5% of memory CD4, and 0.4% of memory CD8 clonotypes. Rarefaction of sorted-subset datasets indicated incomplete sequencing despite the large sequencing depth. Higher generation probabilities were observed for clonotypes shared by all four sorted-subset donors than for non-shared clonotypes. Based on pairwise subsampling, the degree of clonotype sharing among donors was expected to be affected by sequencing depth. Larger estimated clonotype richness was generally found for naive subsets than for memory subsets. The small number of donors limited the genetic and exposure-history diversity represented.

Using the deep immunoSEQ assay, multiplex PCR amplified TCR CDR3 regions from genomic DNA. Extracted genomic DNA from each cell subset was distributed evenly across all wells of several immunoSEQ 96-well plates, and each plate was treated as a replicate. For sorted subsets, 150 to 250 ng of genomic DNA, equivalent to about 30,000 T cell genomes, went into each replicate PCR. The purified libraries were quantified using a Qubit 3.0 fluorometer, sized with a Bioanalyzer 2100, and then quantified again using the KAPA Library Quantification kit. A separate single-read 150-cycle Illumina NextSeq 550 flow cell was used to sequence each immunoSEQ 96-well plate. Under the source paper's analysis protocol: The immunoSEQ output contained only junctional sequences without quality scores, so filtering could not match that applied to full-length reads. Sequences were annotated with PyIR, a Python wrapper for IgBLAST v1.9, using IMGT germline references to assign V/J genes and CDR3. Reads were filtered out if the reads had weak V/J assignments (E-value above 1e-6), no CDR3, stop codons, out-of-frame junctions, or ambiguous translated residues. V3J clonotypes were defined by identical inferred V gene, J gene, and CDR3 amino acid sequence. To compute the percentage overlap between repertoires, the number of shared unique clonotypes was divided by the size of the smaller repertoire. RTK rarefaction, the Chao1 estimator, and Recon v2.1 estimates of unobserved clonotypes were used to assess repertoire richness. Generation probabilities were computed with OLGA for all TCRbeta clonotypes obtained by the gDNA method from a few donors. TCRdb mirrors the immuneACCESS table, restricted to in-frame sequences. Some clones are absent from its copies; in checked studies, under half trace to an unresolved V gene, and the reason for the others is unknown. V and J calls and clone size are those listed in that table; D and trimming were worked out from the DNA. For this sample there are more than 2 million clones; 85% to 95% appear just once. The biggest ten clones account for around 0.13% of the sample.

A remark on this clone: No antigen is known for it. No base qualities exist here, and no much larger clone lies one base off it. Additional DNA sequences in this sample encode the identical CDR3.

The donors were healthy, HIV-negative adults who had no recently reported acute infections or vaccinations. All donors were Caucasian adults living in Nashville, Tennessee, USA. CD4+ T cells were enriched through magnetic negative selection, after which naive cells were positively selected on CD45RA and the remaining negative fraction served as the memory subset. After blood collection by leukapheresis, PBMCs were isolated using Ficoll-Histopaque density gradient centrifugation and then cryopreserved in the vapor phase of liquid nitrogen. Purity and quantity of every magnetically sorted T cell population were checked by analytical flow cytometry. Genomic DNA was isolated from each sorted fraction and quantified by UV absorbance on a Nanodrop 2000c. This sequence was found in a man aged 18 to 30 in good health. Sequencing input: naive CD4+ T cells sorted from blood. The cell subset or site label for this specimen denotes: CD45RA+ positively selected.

The CDR3 protein is CASSLGGPSTDTQYF. The sequenced DNA is TGTGCCAGCAGCTTGGGGGGACCCTCCACAGATACGCAGTATTTT. The chain joins TRBV5-4 to TRBJ2-3; the D segment might be TRBD1 or TRBD2, since each matches 5 bases. The germline V gene (reference sequence) supplies CDR1 SGHNT and CDR2 YYREEE. The V and J ends are trimmed by 0 bases and 2 bases, leaving 10 bases between them. The CDR3, cysteine through phenylalanine, is 15 amino acids long. The kept DNA is CDR3 alone, 45 bases in frame from the first base. Extended through the reference TRBV5-4 and TRBJ2-3 proteins, this CDR3 yields the full variable domain: ETGVTQSPTHLIKTRGQQVTLRCSSQSGHNTVSWYQQALGQGPQFIFQYYREEENGRGNFPPRFSGLQFPNYSSELNVNALELDDSALYLCASSLGGPSTDTQYFGPGTRLTVL.